Following are 27 T cell receptor beta chains from one sample sequenced in a study of cytomegalovirus exposure and HLA in healthy donors. PCR primers comprised 60 Vbeta and 13 Jbeta primers. This table comes from immunoSEQ multiplex PCR, and its TCRdb copy is limited to in-frame clones, with some not included. The repertoire holds roughly 150,000 clones, with around 83% as singletons. The sample comprised PBMCs. Every receptor here comes from a man aged 45-60 years in good health and CMV-seropositive.

The gene calls are TRBV18 and TRBJ2-1, with TRBD2 matching over 9 bases. This CDR3 contains 15 residues. Germline CDR1 reads KGHSH; CDR2 reads LQKENI. V shed 5 bases, J shed 8 bases, and the junction held 10 bases outside the gene matches. The CDR3 region has the DNA TGTGCCAGCTCATCGGGACTAGCAATCGAGTATGAGCAGTTCTTC. Amino acids: CASSSGLAIEYEQFF.

Comment on this clone: One junction end does not reproduce the germline sequence, and a read error may be involved. This rearrangement joins TRBV2 to TRBJ2-3; TRBD2 agrees at 7 bases. The CDR3 is 13 amino acids. Germline V gene data show CDR1 as SNHLY and CDR2 as FYNNEI. Written as DNA, the CDR3 is TGTGCCAGCAGCGGCAACACGGGACTACCTAAACTTTTT. It codes for CASSGNTGLPKLF.

A word on this clone: The germline gene is not matched at one end of the junction; a read error may be the cause. J is TRBJ2-2 and V is TRBV7-9, with D maybe TRBD2 (5 bases). The CDR3 runs 13 residues. Germline lookup yields CDR1 SEHNR and CDR2 FQNEAQ (reference sequence). The CDR3 DNA sequence: TGTGCCAGCAGCTTAGACCTCACCGGGGAGCCGTTTTTT. Amino acid sequence: CASSLDLTGEPFF.

The V call is TRBV5-1, the J call TRBJ1-2, with 7 positions matching TRBD1. Germline V gene data show CDR1 as SGHRS and CDR2 as YFSETQ. The CDR3 loop spans 14 amino acids. Losses at the gene ends were 5 bases for V and 5 bases for J; bases not matched to a gene: 9. CDR3 region: CASRPTGERYGYTF. The CDR3 DNA is TGCGCCAGCAGGCCTACAGGGGAACGGTATGGCTACACCTTC.

The gene calls are TRBV1 and TRBJ2-7; the listed D gene, TRBD2, was not tested against the DNA. The DNA end lines up better with TRBJ2-5; the J call may be wrong. TRBV1 is designated a pseudogene. The length of the CDR3 is 18 residues. This CDR3 reads CTSSQTSPRGLDEETQYF. CDR3 in DNA: TGCACCAGCAGCCAGACTTCCCCTCGGGGACTAGATGAAGAGACCCAGTACTTC.

This chain joins TRBV10-3 and TRBJ1-2; maybe TRBD1 (6 bases). The ends were cut back, 4 bases at V and 6 bases at J, with 6 bases in the middle. The CDR3 runs 11 residues. The germline CDR1 and CDR2 sequences are ENHRY and SYGVKD. The CDR3 bases are TGTGCCATCAGTGGGACAGATGGCTACACCTTC. Translating gives CAISGTDGYTF.

The chain carries TRBV29-1 and TRBJ1-2; the D gene is possibly TRBD1 (6 bases). The germline CDR1 and CDR2 sequences are SQVTM and ANQGSEA. The V gene lost 4 bases and the J gene lost 7 bases, with 16 bases spanning the gap. There are 13 residues in the CDR3. The CDR3 sequence: CSVGFRGRSGYTF. CDR3 DNA: TGCAGCGTTGGGTTCAGGGGCCGGTCTGGCTACACCTTC.

The chain carries TRBV12-5 and TRBJ2-2; TRBD2 matches 9 bases. The CDR3 length is 15 residues. V dropped 5 bases and J dropped 4; count of bases not matched to a gene: 5. The germline CDR1 and CDR2 sequences are LGHNT and FRNRAP. In nucleotides, the CDR3 is TGTGCTAGTGGTCATAGCGGGGGATCCACCGGGGAGCTGTTTTTT. Protein sequence: CASGHSGGSTGELFF.

The V and J genes are TRBV28 and TRBJ2-5; TRBD1 is a possible D gene (5 bases). Trimming cost V 6 bases and J 1 base, with 12 bases left between them. Germline V CDR1 and CDR2: MDHEN, SYDVKM. The length of the CDR3 is 14 residues. The CDR3: CASRVKGFQETQYF. DNA for the CDR3: TGTGCCAGCAGGGTAAAGGGGTTCCAAGAGACCCAGTACTTC.

This chain uses TRBV4-2 with TRBJ2-3, with 12 bases aligning to TRBD2. V was clipped by 4 bases and J by 4 bases; unmatched bases: 6. The CDR3 covers 16 residues. CDR1 and CDR2 from the germline V gene are LGHNA and YNFKEQ. The CDR3 nucleotides are TGTGCCAGCAGCCCTTCGACTAGCGGGGGTGCAGATACGCAGTATTTT. Protein sequence: CASSPSTSGGADTQYF.

The chain joins TRBV5-6 to TRBJ2-7, with D possibly matching TRBD2 (5 bases). The CDR3 consists of 14 residues. Germline values: CDR1 SGHDT, CDR2 YYEEEE. Trimming removed 1 base at V and 3 bases at J, with 11 bases between. CDR3 sequence reads: CASSLWGAIYEQYF. In nucleotides, the CDR3 is TGTGCCAGCAGCTTGTGGGGAGCAATCTACGAGCAGTACTTC. Based on the CDR3 plus reference TRBV5-6 and TRBJ2-7, the full variable domain is DAGVTQSPTHLIKTRGQQVTLRCSPKSGHDTVSWYQQALGQGPQFIFQYYEEEERQRGNFPDRFSGHQFPNYSSELNVNALLLGDSALYLCASSLWGAIYEQYFGPGTRLTVT.

The chain employs TRBV19 and TRBJ1-5; tentatively, D is TRBD1 (6 bases). The CDR3 runs to 16 residues. The ends were cut back, 3 bases at V and 4 bases at J, with 16 bases in the middle. The germline CDR1 and CDR2 sequences are LNHDA and SQIVND (reference sequence). CDR3 residues: CASSMSGTLTNQPQHF. In DNA form, the CDR3 reads TGTGCCAGTAGTATGTCGGGGACATTAACGAATCAGCCCCAGCATTTT.

A few counts support this clone. The chain recombines TRBV5-1 with TRBJ2-3, with 16 positions matching TRBD2. Germline CDR1 is SGHRS and CDR2 is YFSETQ. The CDR3 runs to 16 residues. The junction had 0 bases not matched to a gene; V was cut back by 4 bases and J by 1 base. CDR3 sequence (DNA): TGCGCCAGCAGCGGGACTAGCGGGAGGGGCACAGATACGCAGTATTTT. Translating gives CASSGTSGRGTDTQYF.

This clone was picked up a small number of times. The rearrangement uses TRBV27 and TRBJ1-6; the match to TRBD1 covers 7 bases. V lost 6 bases, J lost 7 bases, and 6 bases stayed unmatched. The CDR3 loop spans 14 amino acids. Germline lookup yields CDR1 MNHEY and CDR2 SMNVEV (reference sequence). The chain's CDR3 is CASRLGTENSPLHF. CDR3 sequence (DNA): TGTGCCAGCAGGCTCGGGACAGAAAATTCACCCCTCCACTTT.

The rearrangement joins TRBV14 to TRBJ2-6; D not certain. This CDR3 has 14 residues. The V gene's germline CDR1 is SGHDN and CDR2 FVKESK. V lost 3 bases, J lost 2 bases, and 5 bases lay in between. The CDR3 spells CASSHPTGANVLTF. The CDR3 nucleotides are TGTGCCAGCAGCCACCCTACTGGGGCCAACGTCCTGACTTTC.

The chain carries TRBV4-1 and TRBJ1-1, with 7 nucleotides matching TRBD1. V dropped 1 base and J dropped 0; count of bases not matched to a gene: 11. The CDR3 totals 18 residues. Germline loops: CDR1 MGHRA, CDR2 YSYEKL. The CDR3 sequence is CASSQATGQRGVNTEAFF. As DNA, the CDR3 is TGCGCCAGCAGCCAAGCGACAGGGCAGCGTGGGGTGAACACTGAAGCTTTCTTT.

The chain recombines TRBV7-9 with TRBJ1-1; D is possibly TRBD1 (6 bases). V gave up 6 bases and J gave up 3 bases, with 11 bases separating them. Germline loops: CDR1 SEHNR, CDR2 FQNEAQ (reference sequence). The CDR3 loop spans 13 amino acids. CDR3: CASSSGQYTEAFF. CDR3 in DNA: TGTGCCAGCAGTTCCGGACAGTACACTGAAGCTTTCTTT.

The chain has TRBV4-1 and TRBJ1-1; 7 nucleotides line up with TRBD1. Trimming took 2 bases from V and 5 from J; bases not matched to a gene: 8. CDR3 length equals 15 residues. Germline V gene data show CDR1 as MGHRA and CDR2 as YSYEKL. The CDR3 coding sequence is TGCGCCAGCAGCCAACCCGACAGGGTTGGGACTGAAGCTTTCTTT. Encoded protein: CASSQPDRVGTEAFF.

The V call is TRBV13, the J call TRBJ1-5; the D gene is possibly TRBD1 (5 bases). Germline V gives CDR1 PRHDT, CDR2 FYEKMQ (reference sequence). The CDR3 consists of 15 residues. Deletions cut 2 bases from V and 0 bases from J, with 8 bases between. As DNA, the CDR3 is TGTGCCAGCAGCTTAAAGGGGTTTAGCAATCAGCCCCAGCATTTT. Translated: CASSLKGFSNQPQHF.

The V call is TRBV25-1, the J call TRBJ2-3; 8 bases match TRBD2. The ends lost 6 bases at V and 8 bases at J; junction bases unmatched: 4. Per the germline V gene, CDR1 is MGHDK and CDR2 is SYGVNS. The CDR3 runs to 12 residues. This chain's CDR3 is CASSPSGGTQYF. In DNA form, the CDR3 reads TGTGCCAGCAGCCCGAGCGGGGGTACGCAGTATTTT.

The table lists this clone with a few counts. This chain links TRBV4-1 with TRBJ2-1; possible D gene TRBD1, 6 bases. Germline assignment: CDR1 MGHRA and CDR2 YSYEKL. Trimming removed 4 bases from V and 4 bases from J, with 11 bases in between. The CDR3 spans 14 residues. The DNA of the CDR3 is TGCGCCAGCAGCCCTGGGGGCCTTTACAATGAGCAGTTCTTC. Translated, it gives CASSPGGLYNEQFF.

The V call is TRBV27, the J call TRBJ2-1, with 9 bases identical to TRBD2. Unmatched junction bases numbered 23, after V lost 3 bases and J lost 2 bases. The CDR3 length is 22 residues. Germline CDR1 is MNHEY and CDR2 is SMNVEV (reference sequence). In nucleotides, the CDR3 is TGTGCCAGCAGTTTTTCAAGTAGTCCCGGGACTAGCCGGCGGGTGACCTACAATGAGCAGTTCTTC. Translating it yields CASSFSSSPGTSRRVTYNEQFF.

The V call is TRBV7-9, the J call TRBJ2-7, with 7 bases aligning to TRBD1. This CDR3 is built from 13 residues. Germline V gene lookup returns CDR1 SEHNR and CDR2 FQNEAQ (reference sequence). After removal of 3 bases from V and 6 bases from J, the junction contained 5 bases not matched to a gene. CDR3 nucleotide sequence: TGTGCCAGCAGCTTTACAGGGGCCGGCGAGCAGTACTTC. Protein sequence: CASSFTGAGEQYF.

The rearrangement uses TRBV29-1 and TRBJ1-2; 7 nucleotides agree with TRBD1. V lost 6 bases, J lost 4 bases, and 5 bases stayed unmatched. Per the germline V gene, CDR1 is SQVTM and CDR2 is ANQGSEA. CDR3 size: 12 residues. The CDR3 DNA follows: TGCAGCGTCGTGAGGGACAGCTATGGCTACACCTTC. Amino acid sequence: CSVVRDSYGYTF.

The chain joins TRBV7-2 to TRBJ2-3; D is unclear. The CDR3 is 12 amino acids. The V gene lost 5 bases and the J gene lost 2 bases, with 5 bases spanning the gap. Germline lookup yields CDR1 SGHTA and CDR2 FQGNSA. CDR3 in amino acids: CASSPNTDTQYF. Here the CDR3 DNA reads TGTGCCAGCAGCCCTAACACAGATACGCAGTATTTT.

The chain joins TRBV7-8 to TRBJ2-7; a weak D match, TRBD1 (6 bases). The germline gives CDR1 SGHVS, CDR2 FQNEAQ. The V end was cut by 4 bases, the J end by 1 base, with 8 bases between. The CDR3 is made up of 13 amino acids. CDR3 residues: CASSSQGSYEQYF. DNA for the CDR3: TGTGCCAGCAGCTCCCAGGGGTCCTACGAGCAGTACTTC. Using reference TRBV7-8 and TRBJ2-7 for the parts outside the CDR3, the full variable domain is GAGVSQSPRYKVAKRGQDVALRCDPISGHVSLFWYQQALGQGPEFLTYFQNEAQLDKSGLPSDRFFAERPEGSVSTLKIQRTQQEDSAVYLCASSSQGSYEQYFGPGTRLTVT.

V is TRBV11-2 and J is TRBJ2-1; possible D gene TRBD1, 6 bases. The V gene's germline CDR1 is SGHAT and CDR2 FQNNGV. V gave up 5 bases and J gave up 6 bases, with 14 bases separating them. CDR3 length: 14 residues. The CDR3 reads CASSPFRGGNEQFF. The CDR3 DNA reads as TGTGCCAGCAGCCCCTTCCGAGGGGGCAATGAGCAGTTCTTC.